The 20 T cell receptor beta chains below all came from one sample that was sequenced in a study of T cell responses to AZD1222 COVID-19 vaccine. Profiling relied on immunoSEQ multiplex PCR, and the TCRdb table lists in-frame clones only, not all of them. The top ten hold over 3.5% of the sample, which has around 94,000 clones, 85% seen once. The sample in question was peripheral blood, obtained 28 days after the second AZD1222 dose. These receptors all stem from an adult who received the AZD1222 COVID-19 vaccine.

CDR3 residues: CASSLVPRGGETQYF. In DNA form, the CDR3 reads TGTGCCAGCAGCTTGGTTCCCAGGGGTGGCGAGACCCAGTACTTC. The V and J genes are TRBV5-5 and TRBJ2-5; weak D call: TRBD1 (6 bases). This CDR3 is built from 15 residues. V was cut by 0 bases and J by 5 bases, with 14 bases left in between. Looked up from germline, CDR1 is SGHKS and CDR2 is YYEKEE (reference sequence).

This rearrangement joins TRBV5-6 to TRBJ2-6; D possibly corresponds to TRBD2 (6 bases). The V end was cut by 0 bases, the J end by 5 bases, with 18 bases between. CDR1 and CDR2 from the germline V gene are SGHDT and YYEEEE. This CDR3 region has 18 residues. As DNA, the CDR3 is TGTGCCAGCAGCTTGGGATGGGAGGATTGGGTGCGGGCCAACGTCCTGACTTTC. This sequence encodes CASSLGWEDWVRANVLTF. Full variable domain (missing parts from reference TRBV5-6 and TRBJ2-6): DAGVTQSPTHLIKTRGQQVTLRCSPKSGHDTVSWYQQALGQGPQFIFQYYEEEERQRGNFPDRFSGHQFPNYSSELNVNALLLGDSALYLCASSLGWEDWVRANVLTFGAGSRLTVL.

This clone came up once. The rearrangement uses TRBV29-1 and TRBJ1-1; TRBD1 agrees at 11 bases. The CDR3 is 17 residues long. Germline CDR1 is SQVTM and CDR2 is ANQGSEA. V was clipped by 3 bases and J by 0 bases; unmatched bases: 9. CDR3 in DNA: TGCAGCGTTGACCCCCGGACAGGGGGCGGGCTGAACACTGAAGCTTTCTTT. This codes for CSVDPRTGGGLNTEAFF.

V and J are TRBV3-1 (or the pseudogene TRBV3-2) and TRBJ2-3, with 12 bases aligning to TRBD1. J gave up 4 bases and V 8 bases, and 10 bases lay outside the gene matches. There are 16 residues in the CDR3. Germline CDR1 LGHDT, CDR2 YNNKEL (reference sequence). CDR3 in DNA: TGTGCCAGCGGCTCCCGCGGGACAGGGGGCGCAGATACGCAGTATTTT. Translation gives CASGSRGTGGADTQYF.

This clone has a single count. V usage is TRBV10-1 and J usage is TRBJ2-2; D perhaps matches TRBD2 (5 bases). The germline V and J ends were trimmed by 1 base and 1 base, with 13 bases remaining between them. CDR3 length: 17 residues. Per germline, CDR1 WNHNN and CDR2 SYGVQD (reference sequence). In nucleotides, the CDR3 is TGCGCCAGCAGTGAGTTAGGTGCGAGCGGGAACACCGGGGAGCTGTTTTTT. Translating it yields CASSELGASGNTGELFF.

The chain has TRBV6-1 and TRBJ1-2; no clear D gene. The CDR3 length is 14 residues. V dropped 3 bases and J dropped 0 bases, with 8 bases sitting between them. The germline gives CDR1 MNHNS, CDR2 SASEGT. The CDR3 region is CASSDGTANYGYTF. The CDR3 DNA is TGTGCCAGCAGTGATGGCACAGCTAACTATGGCTACACCTTC.

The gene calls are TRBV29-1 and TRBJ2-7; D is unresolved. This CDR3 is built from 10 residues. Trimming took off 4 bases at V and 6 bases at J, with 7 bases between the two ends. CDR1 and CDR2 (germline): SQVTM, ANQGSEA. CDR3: CSVGVVEQYF. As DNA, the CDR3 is TGCAGCGTTGGGGTGGTCGAGCAGTACTTC.

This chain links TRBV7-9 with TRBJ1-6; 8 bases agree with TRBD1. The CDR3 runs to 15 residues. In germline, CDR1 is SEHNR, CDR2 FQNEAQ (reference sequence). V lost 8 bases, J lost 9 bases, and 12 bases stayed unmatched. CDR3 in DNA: TGTGCCAGCGGTTTGGTTCAGGGGGCGAGTTCACCCCTCCACTTT. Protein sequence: CASGLVQGASSPLHF. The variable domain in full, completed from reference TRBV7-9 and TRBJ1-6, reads DTGVSQNPRHKITKRGQNVTFRCDPISEHNRLYWYRQTLGQGPEFLTYFQNEAQLEKSRLLSDRFSAERPKGSFSTLEIQRTEQGDSAMYLCASGLVQGASSPLHFGNGTRLTVT.

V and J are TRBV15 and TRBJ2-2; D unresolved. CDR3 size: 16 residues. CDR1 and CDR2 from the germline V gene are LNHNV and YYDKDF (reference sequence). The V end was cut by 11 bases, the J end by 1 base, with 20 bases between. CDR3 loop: CAASRPPLMNTGELFF. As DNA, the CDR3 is TGTGCCGCTTCGCGGCCGCCTTTAATGAACACCGGGGAGCTGTTTTTT.

CDR3 amino acids: CASGTRDRGGIGEKLFF. As DNA, the CDR3 is TGTGCCAGCGGTACCCGGGACAGGGGGGGGATTGGTGAAAAACTGTTTTTT. The V and J genes are TRBV5-5 and TRBJ1-4; 11 bases agree with TRBD1. The junction had 15 bases not matched to a gene; V was cut back by 7 bases and J by 7 bases. This CDR3 contains 17 residues. Germline V lookup: CDR1 SGHKS, CDR2 YYEKEE (reference sequence).

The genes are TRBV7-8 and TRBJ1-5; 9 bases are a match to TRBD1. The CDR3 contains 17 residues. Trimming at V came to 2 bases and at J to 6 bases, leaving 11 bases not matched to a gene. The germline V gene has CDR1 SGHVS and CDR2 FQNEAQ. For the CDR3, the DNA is TGTGCCAGCAGCTTAAAGCGGCCGGGACAGGGTGGTCAGCCCCAGCATTTT. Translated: CASSLKRPGQGGQPQHF.

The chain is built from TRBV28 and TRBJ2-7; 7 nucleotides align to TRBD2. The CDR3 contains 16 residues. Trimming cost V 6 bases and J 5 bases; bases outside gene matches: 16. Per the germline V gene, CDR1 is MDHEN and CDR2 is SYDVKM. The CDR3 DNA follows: TGTGCCAGCAGCCCGGGAGGCCGGGGCAGCATTCACGAGCAGTACTTC. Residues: CASSPGGRGSIHEQYF.

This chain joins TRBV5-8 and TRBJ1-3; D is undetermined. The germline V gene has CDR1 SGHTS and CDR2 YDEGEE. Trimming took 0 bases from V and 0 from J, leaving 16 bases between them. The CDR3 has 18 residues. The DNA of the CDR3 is TGTGCCAGCAGCTTGGAGAGTTCCAGTGTCTACTCTGGAAACACCATATATTTT. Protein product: CASSLESSSVYSGNTIYF.

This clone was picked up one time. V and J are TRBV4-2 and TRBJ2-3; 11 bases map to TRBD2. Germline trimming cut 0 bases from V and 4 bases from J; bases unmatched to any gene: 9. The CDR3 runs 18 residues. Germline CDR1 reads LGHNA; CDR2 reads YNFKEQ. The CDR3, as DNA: TGTGCCAGCAGCCAAGATGCGGTAGCGGGAGGGCCTTCAGATACGCAGTATTTT. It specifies CASSQDAVAGGPSDTQYF.

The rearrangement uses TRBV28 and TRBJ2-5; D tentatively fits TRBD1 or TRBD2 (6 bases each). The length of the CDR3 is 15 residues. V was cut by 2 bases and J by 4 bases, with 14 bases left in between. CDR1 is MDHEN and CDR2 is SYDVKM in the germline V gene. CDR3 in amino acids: CASSLVGGLRETQYF. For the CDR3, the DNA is TGTGCCAGCAGTTTAGTTGGGGGGCTCAGAGAGACCCAGTACTTC.

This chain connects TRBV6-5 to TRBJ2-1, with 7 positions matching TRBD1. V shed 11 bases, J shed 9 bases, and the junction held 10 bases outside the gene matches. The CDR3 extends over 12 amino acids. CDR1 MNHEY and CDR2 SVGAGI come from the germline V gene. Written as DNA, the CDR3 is TGTGCCGGCCGGAGAGCAGGGGGTGAGCAGTTCTTC. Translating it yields CAGRRAGGEQFF.

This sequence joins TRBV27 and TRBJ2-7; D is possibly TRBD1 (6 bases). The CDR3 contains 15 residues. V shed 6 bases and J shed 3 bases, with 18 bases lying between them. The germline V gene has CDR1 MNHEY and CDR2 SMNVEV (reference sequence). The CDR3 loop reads CASSPKGTRGYEQYF. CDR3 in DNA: TGTGCCAGCAGCCCAAAGGGGACACGAGGCTACGAGCAGTACTTC.

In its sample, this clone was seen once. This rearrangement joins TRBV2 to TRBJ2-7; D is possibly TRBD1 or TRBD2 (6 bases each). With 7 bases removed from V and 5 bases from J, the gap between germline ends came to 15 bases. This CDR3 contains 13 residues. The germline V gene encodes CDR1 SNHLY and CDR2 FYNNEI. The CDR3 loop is CASIGGTSDEQYF. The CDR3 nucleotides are TGTGCCAGCATAGGCGGGACATCGGACGAGCAGTACTTC.

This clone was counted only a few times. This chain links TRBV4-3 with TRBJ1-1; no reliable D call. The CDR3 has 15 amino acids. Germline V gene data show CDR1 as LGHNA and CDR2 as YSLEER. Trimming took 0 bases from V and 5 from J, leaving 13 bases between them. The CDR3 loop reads CASSQDSGVETEAFF. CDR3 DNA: TGCGCCAGCAGCCAAGATAGCGGGGTTGAGACTGAAGCTTTCTTT.

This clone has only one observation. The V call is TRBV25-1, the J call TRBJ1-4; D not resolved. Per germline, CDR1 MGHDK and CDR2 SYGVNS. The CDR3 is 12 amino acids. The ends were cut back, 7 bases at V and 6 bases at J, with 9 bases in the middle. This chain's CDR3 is CASTDPYEKLFF. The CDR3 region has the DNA TGTGCCAGCACCGACCCGTATGAAAAACTGTTTTTT. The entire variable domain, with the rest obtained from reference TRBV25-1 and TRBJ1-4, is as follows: EADIYQTPRYLVIGTGKKITLECSQTMGHDKMYWYQQDPGMELHLIHYSYGVNSTEKGDLSSESTVSRIRTEHFPLTLESARPSHTSQYLCASTDPYEKLFFGSGTQLSVL.